Here is one TCR beta chain with its context. Its antigen is currently unknown. Trimming removed 2 bases from V and 7 bases from J, with 17 bases in between. The CDR3 extends over 15 amino acids. Germline V gene data show CDR1 as MDHEN and CDR2 as SYDVKM. This entry comes from a study of cytomegalovirus exposure and HLA in healthy donors. Overall study context: It was reported in a later analysis that the same platform had been used for the approximately 110 validation repertoires as for the 550 to 700 first-cohort repertoires. Findings and caveats of the study: Researchers catalogued about 150 TCR beta chains as cytomegalovirus-associated. Testing in vitro showed a few CMV-associated chains specific for CMV antigens.

Sequencing used immunoSEQ multiplex PCR; TCRdb keeps in-frame clones, though not all of them. Altogether over 75,000 clones are present, about 85% being singletons, with the ten largest covering roughly 22%. The chain uses TRBV28 and TRBJ1-2; D might be TRBD1 (6 bases). What was sequenced was PBMCs. This clonotype was obtained from a man aged 18 to 30 in good health and CMV-seropositive. Here the CDR3 DNA reads TGTGCCAGCAGTTTAGGGGGCGCCTTTTCGGTTGGCTACACCTTC. As protein: CASSLGGAFSVGYTF.